These 32 T cell receptor beta chains were sequenced from one sample in a study of blood T cell repertoires in COVID-19. This table comes from immunoSEQ multiplex PCR, and its TCRdb copy is limited to in-frame clones, with some not included. The data contain about 95,000 clones, approximately 87% of them singletons. Sample: peripheral blood. The source of these receptors is a human donor in a cohort sampled during active COVID-19.

The V and J genes are TRBV11-2 and TRBJ2-5; no definite D call. CDR1 is SGHAT, CDR2 FQNNGV, per germline. V gave up 5 bases and J gave up 3 bases, with 10 bases separating them. The length of the CDR3 is 13 residues. This CDR3 reads CASSPSPEETQYF. The CDR3 coding sequence is TGTGCCAGCAGCCCGAGCCCCGAAGAGACCCAGTACTTC.

Concerning this clone: A junction boundary mismatches the germline segment, possibly from a read error. The CDR3 nucleotides read TGTGCTAGCAGCTTCGGGACAGGGAAACAAGAGACCCAGTACTTC. It codes for CASSFGTGKQETQYF. The chain is built from TRBV7-7 and TRBJ2-5; 9 bases are shared with TRBD1. Germline V gene lookup returns CDR1 SSHAT and CDR2 FNYEAQ (reference sequence). The CDR3 spans 15 residues.

The chain is built from TRBV6-2 or TRBV6-3 and TRBJ2-1; 9 positions match TRBD2. The CDR3 covers 16 residues. With 0 bases clipped from V and 10 bases from J, the junction kept 10 bases outside the gene matches. Germline V CDR1 and CDR2: MNHEY, SVGEGT. The CDR3 coding sequence is TGTGCCAGCAGTTACTCGTCCGCTAGCGGGGAATCAGAGCAGTTCTTC. It encodes CASSYSSASGESEQFF.

The chain is built from TRBV14 and TRBJ2-1, with 8 bases identical to TRBD2. CDR1 is SGHDN, CDR2 FVKESK, per germline. This CDR3 spans 15 amino acids. The V segment lost 1 base and the J segment 9 bases; nucleotides outside the gene matches: 8. CDR3 nucleotide sequence: TGTGCCAGCAGCCAAGTCGGGACTAGGTACGGTGAGCAGTTCTTC. Protein sequence: CASSQVGTRYGEQFF.

V and J are TRBV2 and TRBJ2-7; D is unresolved. The CDR3 contains 13 residues. The germline V gene encodes CDR1 SNHLY and CDR2 FYNNEI. Trimming pared 4 bases from V and 6 bases from J, leaving 13 bases between. CDR3 DNA sequence: TGTGCCAGCAGTGGCCAGTATTGGTCCGAGCAGTACTTC. It encodes CASSGQYWSEQYF.

The rearrangement links TRBV9 to TRBJ1-2; D may be TRBD1 (6 bases). Per germline, CDR1 SGDLS and CDR2 YYNGEE. The CDR3 has 14 amino acids. Trimming removed 5 bases from V and 3 bases from J, with 14 bases in between. CDR3: CASSDTTGHYGYTF. The CDR3 bases are TGTGCCAGCAGTGACACGACAGGCCACTATGGCTACACCTTC.

The genes are TRBV13 and TRBJ2-2; 12 bases line up with TRBD1. In germline, CDR1 is PRHDT, CDR2 FYEKMQ (reference sequence). This CDR3 has 21 amino acids. The ends lost 4 bases at V and 3 bases at J; junction bases unmatched: 18. Here the CDR3 reads CASSSWTVPGQGALDTGELFF. The CDR3 DNA reads TGTGCCAGCAGCTCTTGGACGGTCCCGGGACAGGGGGCGCTGGACACCGGGGAGCTGTTTTTT.

The J gene is TRBJ1-1, the V gene TRBV19; D unclear. CDR1 and CDR2 (germline): LNHDA, SQIVND (reference sequence). Trimming removed 8 bases at V and 4 bases at J, with 14 bases between. This CDR3 has 13 amino acids. The CDR3 is CASSREGSTEAFF. CDR3 nucleotides: TGTGCCAGTTCGAGGGAAGGGAGCACTGAAGCTTTCTTT.

The chain combines TRBV5-4 with TRBJ1-2, with D possibly matching TRBD1 (5 bases). Trimming shortened V by 0 bases and J by 8 bases, and 20 bases separated the two germline ends. The germline CDR1 and CDR2 sequences are SGHNT and YYREEE (reference sequence). The CDR3 sequence is 16 residues long. The CDR3 region is CASSLAPGANWGGYTF. The CDR3 nucleotides read TGTGCCAGCAGCTTGGCCCCCGGAGCGAACTGGGGCGGCTACACCTTC.

This clone was recorded only once. The chain has TRBV6-5 and TRBJ2-1, with TRBD1 as a possible D gene (6 bases). Germline-derived CDR1 and CDR2 are MNHEY and SVGAGI. CDR3 size: 13 residues. V dropped 1 base and J dropped 8 bases, with 9 bases sitting between them. The CDR3 DNA follows: TGTGCCAGCAGTTACTTTACAGGGCATGAGCAGTTCTTC. This encodes CASSYFTGHEQFF.

CDR3 region: CASSRTVYGYTF. The CDR3 bases are TGTGCCAGCAGTAGAACGGTCTATGGCTACACCTTC. The chain joins TRBV6-5 to TRBJ1-2; D not certain. Trimming took off 5 bases at V and 4 bases at J, with 8 bases between the two ends. The length of the CDR3 is 12 residues. Looked up from germline, CDR1 is MNHEY and CDR2 is SVGAGI.

The rearrangement joins TRBV11-2 to TRBJ2-7, with 7 nucleotides matching TRBD2. This CDR3 comprises 12 residues. J was trimmed by 7 bases and V by 5 bases; bases with no gene match: 5. CDR1 and CDR2 (germline): SGHAT, FQNNGV. This CDR3 reads CASSPGGGEQYF. The CDR3 bases are TGTGCCAGCAGCCCTGGGGGAGGGGAGCAGTACTTC.

The rearrangement joins TRBV4-2 to TRBJ1-4; D unclear. Between the trimmed V and J ends, which lost 0 bases and 3 bases, there was a span of 8 bases. This CDR3 comprises 15 residues. Looked up from germline, CDR1 is LGHNA and CDR2 is YNFKEQ. In DNA form, the CDR3 reads TGTGCCAGCAGCCAAGAGCGCCCGTCTAATGAAAAACTGTTTTTT. This gives the protein CASSQERPSNEKLFF.

This chain connects TRBV7-9 to TRBJ1-5; D call uncertain. The germline gives CDR1 SEHNR, CDR2 FQNEAQ (reference sequence). The ends were cut back, 0 bases at V and 2 bases at J, with 5 bases in the middle. This CDR3 comprises 14 residues. The CDR3 nucleotides are TGTGCCAGCAGCTTAGCTCGGGGCAATCAGCCCCAGCATTTT. This encodes CASSLARGNQPQHF.

This chain links TRBV19 with TRBJ1-1; TRBD1 is a possible D gene (5 bases). Germline CDR1 LNHDA, CDR2 SQIVND (reference sequence). V lost 6 bases to trimming and J lost 3 bases, with 11 bases between them. The length of the CDR3 is 13 residues. CDR3 nucleotide sequence: TGTGCCAGTAGCGTTGACAGACACACTGAAGCTTTCTTT. The encoded protein is CASSVDRHTEAFF.

This chain connects TRBV7-9 to TRBJ2-5; TRBD1 matches 7 bases. Germline-derived CDR1 and CDR2 are SEHNR and FQNEAQ (reference sequence). With 5 bases clipped from V and 5 bases from J, the junction kept 8 bases outside the gene matches. The length of the CDR3 is 14 residues. CDR3 region: CASSATDRPETQYF. CDR3 coding DNA: TGTGCCAGCAGCGCAACGGACAGGCCGGAGACCCAGTACTTC.

The chain carries TRBV6-5 and TRBJ1-1; 7 positions agree with TRBD1. V lost 5 bases to trimming and J lost 1 base; unmatched junction nucleotides: 7. This CDR3 contains 15 residues. Germline assignment: CDR1 MNHEY and CDR2 SVGAGI. CDR3 loop: CASSQTGRTNTEAFF. The DNA for the CDR3 is TGTGCCAGCAGTCAGACAGGGAGGACGAACACTGAAGCTTTCTTT.

CDR3 region: CASNTGGVYEQYF. The CDR3 DNA sequence: TGTGCCAGCAATACCGGGGGTGTCTACGAGCAGTACTTC. J is TRBJ2-7 and V is TRBV12-3 or TRBV12-4; D may be TRBD2 (6 bases). V was clipped by 7 bases and J by 3 bases, with 13 bases between them. The CDR3 has 13 amino acids.

This clone was counted a single time. The genes are TRBV24-1 and TRBJ1-1; D is possibly TRBD1 (6 bases). Trimming removed 0 bases from V and 5 bases from J, with 12 bases in between. The CDR3 consists of 15 residues. Looked up from germline, CDR1 is KGHDR and CDR2 is SFDVKD. This CDR3 reads CATSDLQGRGTEAFF. The CDR3 DNA is TGTGCCACCAGTGATTTGCAGGGCAGGGGAACTGAAGCTTTCTTT.

V gene TRBV19 combines with J gene TRBJ1-2; D gene uncertain. CDR1 and CDR2 from the germline V gene are LNHDA and SQIVND (reference sequence). The CDR3 has 12 residues. V was pared by 7 bases and J by 7 bases, with 13 bases between. CDR3 loop: CASTSQSGGYTF. The DNA of the CDR3 is TGTGCCAGTACCTCCCAGTCGGGTGGCTACACCTTC.

This clone is a singleton in its sample. The chain is built from TRBV6-1 and TRBJ1-1; 10 bases map to TRBD1. Germline V CDR1 and CDR2: MNHNS, SASEGT. The V and J ends lost 0 bases and 7 bases, in that order; junction bases with no gene match: 11. The CDR3 has 17 amino acids. CDR3 in DNA: TGTGCCAGCAGTGAAGCGGGGGGACAGGGGAGATTGGGTGAAGCTTTCTTT. This translates into CASSEAGGQGRLGEAFF.

This chain uses TRBV27 with TRBJ1-5; the match to TRBD1 covers 7 bases. V lost 5 bases to trimming and J lost 1 base; unmatched junction nucleotides: 8. CDR3 size: 16 residues. The germline gives CDR1 MNHEY, CDR2 SMNVEV (reference sequence). CDR3 amino acids: CASSRDRAVSNQPQHF. Here the CDR3 DNA reads TGTGCCAGCAGTCGCGACAGGGCGGTGAGCAATCAGCCCCAGCATTTT.

This chain uses TRBV20-1 with TRBJ2-1, with TRBD2 identical over 11 bases. CDR1 and CDR2 (germline): DFQATT, SNEGSKA (reference sequence). The CDR3 is 17 amino acids. The junction had 7 bases not matched to a gene; V was cut back by 3 bases and J by 0 bases. The CDR3 DNA sequence: TGCAGTGCTAGTAGACTAGCGGGGATGAGCTCCTACAATGAGCAGTTCTTC. This translates into CSASRLAGMSSYNEQFF.

The chain recombines TRBV30 with TRBJ1-2; D might be TRBD1 (5 bases). Germline V lookup: CDR1 GTSNPN, CDR2 SVGIG (reference sequence). The length of the CDR3 is 13 residues. Trimming stripped 3 bases from V and 7 bases from J, with 15 bases between. Here the CDR3 reads CAWRANGARGYTF. In nucleotides, the CDR3 is TGTGCCTGGAGGGCGAATGGGGCGCGTGGCTACACCTTC.

The chain couples TRBV5-6 to TRBJ2-1, with D perhaps matching TRBD1 (5 bases). The germline CDR1 and CDR2 sequences are SGHDT and YYEEEE. V lost 0 bases, J lost 8 bases, and 12 bases lay in between. The CDR3 totals 14 residues. CDR3 DNA: TGTGCCAGCAGCTTGGAGGGGCCCTGGGATGAGCAGTTCTTC. Amino acids: CASSLEGPWDEQFF.

The genes are TRBV6-6 and TRBJ1-2, with 10 bases that match TRBD1. V was pared by 6 bases and J by 5 bases, with 9 bases of the junction left unmatched. The CDR3 extends over 15 amino acids. Germline V gene data show CDR1 as MNHNY and CDR2 as SVGAGI (reference sequence). The CDR3 nucleotides read TGTGCCAGCAGGGACAGGGGGTCCGCGGGGTATGGCTACACCTTC. Translated, it gives CASRDRGSAGYGYTF.

The chain has TRBV7-2 and TRBJ2-1; a possible D gene is TRBD1 (5 bases). The V gene's germline CDR1 is SGHTA and CDR2 FQGNSA. This CDR3 is built from 16 residues. Trimming removed 1 base at V and 5 bases at J, with 15 bases between. The CDR3 DNA is TGTGCCAGCAGCTTAGGTCGCAGGGCAACCAACAATGAGCAGTTCTTC. The encoded protein is CASSLGRRATNNEQFF.

The genes are TRBV9 and TRBJ1-1, with D unclear. The CDR3 consists of 14 residues. CDR1 is SGDLS, CDR2 YYNGEE, per germline. V shed 4 bases and J shed 4 bases, with 14 bases lying between them. The CDR3 sequence is CASSPRVSGTEAFF. The CDR3 DNA reads TGTGCCAGCAGCCCGCGGGTTTCTGGCACTGAAGCTTTCTTT.

The chain combines TRBV4-2 with TRBJ1-1; D unclear. V was shortened by 7 bases and J by 2 bases, with 14 bases between the two germline ends. Per the germline V gene, CDR1 is LGHNA and CDR2 is YNFKEQ. This CDR3 is 14 amino acids long. The CDR3 nucleotides are TGTGCCAGCAAAGCCCGGGGAATAAACACTGAAGCTTTCTTT. As protein: CASKARGINTEAFF.

CDR3 DNA: TGTGCCAGCAGCTTAGGTGGGACAGGGGATGGCTACACCTTC. Its protein product is CASSLGGTGDGYTF. The chain has TRBV7-8 and TRBJ1-2, with TRBD1 matching 10 bases. V lost 1 base to trimming and J lost 6 bases; unmatched junction nucleotides: 2. This CDR3 is 14 amino acids long. Germline V gene sequence: CDR1 SGHVS, CDR2 FQNEAQ.

This chain links TRBV18 with TRBJ2-2; 7 positions agree with TRBD1. The junction had 1 base not matched to a gene; V was cut back by 2 bases and J by 1 base. The CDR3 is 15 residues long. The germline V gene has CDR1 KGHSH and CDR2 LQKENI. The CDR3, as DNA: TGTGCCAGCTCACCAGGACAGGAGAACACCGGGGAGCTGTTTTTT. Its protein is CASSPGQENTGELFF.

The CDR3 region has the DNA TGTGCCAGCAGCTTGGAGGCAGGTCCCCAGCATTTT. Translating gives CASSLEAGPQHF. The chain is built from TRBV7-2 and TRBJ1-5; D is undetermined. V lost 3 bases and J 10 bases, leaving 10 bases between the germline ends. The CDR3 runs 12 residues. CDR1 and CDR2 (germline): SGHTA, FQGNSA.